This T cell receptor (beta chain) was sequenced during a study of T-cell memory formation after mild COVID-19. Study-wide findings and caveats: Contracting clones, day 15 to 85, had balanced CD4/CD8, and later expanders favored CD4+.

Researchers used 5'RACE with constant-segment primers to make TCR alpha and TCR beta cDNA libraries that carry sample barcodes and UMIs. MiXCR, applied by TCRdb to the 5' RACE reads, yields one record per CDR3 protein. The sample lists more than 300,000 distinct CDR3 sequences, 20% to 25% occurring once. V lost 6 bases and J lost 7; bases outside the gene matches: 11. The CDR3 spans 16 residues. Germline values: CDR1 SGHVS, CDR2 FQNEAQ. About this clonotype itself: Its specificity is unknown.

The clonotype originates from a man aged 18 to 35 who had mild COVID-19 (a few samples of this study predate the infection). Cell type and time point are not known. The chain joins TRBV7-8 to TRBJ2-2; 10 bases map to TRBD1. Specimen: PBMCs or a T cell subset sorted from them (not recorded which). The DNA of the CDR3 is TGTGCCAGCAGGGACAGGGGGTTCCCCTTGGGCGGGGAGCTGTTTTTT. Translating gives CASRDRGFPLGGELFF. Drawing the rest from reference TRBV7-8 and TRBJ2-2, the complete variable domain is GAGVSQSPRYKVAKRGQDVALRCDPISGHVSLFWYQQALGQGPEFLTYFQNEAQLDKSGLPSDRFFAERPEGSVSTLKIQRTQQEDSAVYLCASRDRGFPLGGELFFGEGSRLTVL.